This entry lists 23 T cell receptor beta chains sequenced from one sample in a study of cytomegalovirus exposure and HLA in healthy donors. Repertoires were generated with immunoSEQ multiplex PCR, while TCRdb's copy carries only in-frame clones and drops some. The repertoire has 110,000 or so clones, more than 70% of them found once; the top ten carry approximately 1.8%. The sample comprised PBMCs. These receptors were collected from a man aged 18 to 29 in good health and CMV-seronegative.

The CDR3 DNA sequence: TGTGCTAGTGGTAAGGACAGTCGGATCTCCTACGAGCAGTACTTC. Translated, it gives CASGKDSRISYEQYF. The chain employs TRBV12-5 and TRBJ2-7; possibly TRBD1 for D (6 bases). In germline, CDR1 is LGHNT, CDR2 FRNRAP. The CDR3 has 15 amino acids. V lost 5 bases to trimming and J lost 0 bases, with 14 bases between them.

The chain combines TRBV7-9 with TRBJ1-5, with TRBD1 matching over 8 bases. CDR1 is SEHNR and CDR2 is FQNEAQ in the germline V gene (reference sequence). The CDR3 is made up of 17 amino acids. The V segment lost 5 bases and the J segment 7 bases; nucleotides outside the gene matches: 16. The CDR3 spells CASSRYFDGTGRQPQHF. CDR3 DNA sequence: TGTGCCAGCAGCCGTTATTTCGACGGGACAGGTCGACAGCCCCAGCATTTT.

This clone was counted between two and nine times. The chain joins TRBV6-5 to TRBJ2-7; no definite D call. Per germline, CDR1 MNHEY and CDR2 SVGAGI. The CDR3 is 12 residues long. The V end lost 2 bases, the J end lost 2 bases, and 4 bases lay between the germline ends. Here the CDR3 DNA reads TGTGCCAGCAGTTACGGCCCCTACGAGCAGTACTTC. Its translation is CASSYGPYEQYF.

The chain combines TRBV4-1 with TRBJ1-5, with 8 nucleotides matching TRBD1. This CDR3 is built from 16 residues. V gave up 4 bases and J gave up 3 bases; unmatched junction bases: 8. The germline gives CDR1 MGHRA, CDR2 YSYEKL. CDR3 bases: TGCGCCAGCAGCCCTACCACAGGGGGGCTCAATCAGCCCCAGCATTTT. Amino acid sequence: CASSPTTGGLNQPQHF.

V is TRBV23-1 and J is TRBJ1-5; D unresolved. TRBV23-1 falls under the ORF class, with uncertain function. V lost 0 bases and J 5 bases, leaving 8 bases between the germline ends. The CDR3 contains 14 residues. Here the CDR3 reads CASSQSTGDQPQHF. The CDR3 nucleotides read TGCGCCAGCAGTCAATCAACCGGGGATCAGCCCCAGCATTTT.

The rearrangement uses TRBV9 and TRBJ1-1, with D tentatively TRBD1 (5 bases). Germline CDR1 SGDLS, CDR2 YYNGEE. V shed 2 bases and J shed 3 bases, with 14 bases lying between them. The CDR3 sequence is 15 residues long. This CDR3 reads CASSVWGDGDTEAFF. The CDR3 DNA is TGTGCCAGCAGCGTGTGGGGGGATGGTGACACTGAAGCTTTCTTT.

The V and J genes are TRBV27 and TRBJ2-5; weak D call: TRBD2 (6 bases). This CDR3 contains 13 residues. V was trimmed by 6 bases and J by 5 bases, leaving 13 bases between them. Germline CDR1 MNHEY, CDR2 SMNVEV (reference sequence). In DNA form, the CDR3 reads TGTGCCAGCAGAGCCAGCGGGCAGGAGACCCAGTACTTC. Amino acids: CASRASGQETQYF.

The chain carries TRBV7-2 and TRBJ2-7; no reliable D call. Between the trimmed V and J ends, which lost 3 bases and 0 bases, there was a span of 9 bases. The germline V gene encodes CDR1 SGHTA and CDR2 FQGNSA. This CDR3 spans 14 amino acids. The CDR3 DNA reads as TGTGCCAGCAGCTTGAGTTACGACTCCTACGAGCAGTACTTC. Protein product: CASSLSYDSYEQYF.

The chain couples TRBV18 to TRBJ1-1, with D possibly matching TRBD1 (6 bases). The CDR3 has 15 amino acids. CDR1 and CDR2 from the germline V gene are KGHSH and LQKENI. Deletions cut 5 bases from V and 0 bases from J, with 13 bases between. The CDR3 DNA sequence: TGTGCCAGCTCAGTTGAGGACAGCATGAACACTGAAGCTTTCTTT. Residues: CASSVEDSMNTEAFF.

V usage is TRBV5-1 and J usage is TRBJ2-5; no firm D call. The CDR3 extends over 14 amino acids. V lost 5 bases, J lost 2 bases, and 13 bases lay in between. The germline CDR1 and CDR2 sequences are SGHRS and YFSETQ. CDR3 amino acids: CASREQTLQETQYF. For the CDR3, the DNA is TGCGCCAGCAGAGAACAAACCTTACAAGAGACCCAGTACTTC.

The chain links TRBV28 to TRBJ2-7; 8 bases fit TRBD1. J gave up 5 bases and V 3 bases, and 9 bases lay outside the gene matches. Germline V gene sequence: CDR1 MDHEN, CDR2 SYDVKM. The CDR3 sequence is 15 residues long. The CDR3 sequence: CASSFGQGKGHEQYF. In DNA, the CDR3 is TGTGCCAGCAGTTTCGGACAGGGCAAGGGCCACGAGCAGTACTTC.

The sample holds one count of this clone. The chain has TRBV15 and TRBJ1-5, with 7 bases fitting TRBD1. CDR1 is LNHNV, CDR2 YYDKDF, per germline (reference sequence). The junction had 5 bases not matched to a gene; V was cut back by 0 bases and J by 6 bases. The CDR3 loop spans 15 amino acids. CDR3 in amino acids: CATSRDKAGGQPQHF. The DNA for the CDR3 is TGTGCCACCAGCAGAGATAAGGCAGGGGGTCAGCCCCAGCATTTT.

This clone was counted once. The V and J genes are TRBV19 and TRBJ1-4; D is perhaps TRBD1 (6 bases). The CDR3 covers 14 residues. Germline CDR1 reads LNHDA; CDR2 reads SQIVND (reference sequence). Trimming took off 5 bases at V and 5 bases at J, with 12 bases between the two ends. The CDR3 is CASSLQGMNEKLFF. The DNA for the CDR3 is TGTGCCAGTAGTTTGCAGGGGATGAATGAAAAACTGTTTTTT.

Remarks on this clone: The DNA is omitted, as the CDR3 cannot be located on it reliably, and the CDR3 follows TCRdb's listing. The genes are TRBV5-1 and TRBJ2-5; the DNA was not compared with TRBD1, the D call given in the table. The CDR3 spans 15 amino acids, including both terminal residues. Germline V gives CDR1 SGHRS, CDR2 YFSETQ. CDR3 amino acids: CASSLEPGFLETQYF.

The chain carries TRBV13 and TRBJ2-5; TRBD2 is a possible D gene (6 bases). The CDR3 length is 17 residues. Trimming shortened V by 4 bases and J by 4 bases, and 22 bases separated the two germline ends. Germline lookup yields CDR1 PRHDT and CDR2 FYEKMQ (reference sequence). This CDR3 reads CASSSTVQGGRGETQYF. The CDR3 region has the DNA TGTGCCAGCAGCTCAACCGTACAAGGCGGGCGGGGAGAGACCCAGTACTTC.

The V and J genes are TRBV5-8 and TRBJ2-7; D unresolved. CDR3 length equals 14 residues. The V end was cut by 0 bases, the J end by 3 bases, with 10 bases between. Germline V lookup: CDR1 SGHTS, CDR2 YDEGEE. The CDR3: CASSLGAGHYEQYF. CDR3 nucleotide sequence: TGTGCCAGCAGCTTGGGAGCAGGTCACTACGAGCAGTACTTC.

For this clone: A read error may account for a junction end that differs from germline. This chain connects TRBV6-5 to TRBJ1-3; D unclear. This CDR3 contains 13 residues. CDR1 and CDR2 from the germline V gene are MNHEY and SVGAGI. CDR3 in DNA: TGTGCCAGCACTTACAGCATTGGAAACACCATATATTTT. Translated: CASTYSIGNTIYF.

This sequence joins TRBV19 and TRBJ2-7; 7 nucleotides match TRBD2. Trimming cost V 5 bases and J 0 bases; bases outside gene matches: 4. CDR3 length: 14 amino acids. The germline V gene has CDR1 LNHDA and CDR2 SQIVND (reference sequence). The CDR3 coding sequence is TGTGCCAGTAGTCTAAGCGGGGACTCCTACGAGCAGTACTTC. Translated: CASSLSGDSYEQYF.

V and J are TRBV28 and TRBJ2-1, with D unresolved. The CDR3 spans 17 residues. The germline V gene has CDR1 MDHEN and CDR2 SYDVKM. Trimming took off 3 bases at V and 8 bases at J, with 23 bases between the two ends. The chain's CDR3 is CASSLLQPKQSPHEQFF. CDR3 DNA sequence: TGTGCCAGCAGTTTGTTACAACCGAAACAGAGCCCACATGAGCAGTTCTTC.

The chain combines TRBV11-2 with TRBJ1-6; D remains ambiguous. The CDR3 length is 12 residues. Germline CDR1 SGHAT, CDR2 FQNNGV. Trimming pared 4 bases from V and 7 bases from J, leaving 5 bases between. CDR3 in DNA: TGTGCCAGCAGCTCCTTGAATTCACCCCTCCACTTT. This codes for CASSSLNSPLHF.

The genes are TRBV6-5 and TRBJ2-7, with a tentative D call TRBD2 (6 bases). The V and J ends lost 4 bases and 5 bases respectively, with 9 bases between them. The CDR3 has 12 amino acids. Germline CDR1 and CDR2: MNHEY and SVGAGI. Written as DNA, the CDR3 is TGTGCCAGCAGTTTGTCGGGGGACGAGCAGTACTTC. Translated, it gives CASSLSGDEQYF.

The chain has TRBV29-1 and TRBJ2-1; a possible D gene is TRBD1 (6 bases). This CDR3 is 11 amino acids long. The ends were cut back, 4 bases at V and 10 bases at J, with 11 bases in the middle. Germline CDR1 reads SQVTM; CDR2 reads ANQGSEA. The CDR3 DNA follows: TGCAGCGTTGCAGGGGCTCTAGAGCAGTTCTTC. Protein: CSVAGALEQFF.

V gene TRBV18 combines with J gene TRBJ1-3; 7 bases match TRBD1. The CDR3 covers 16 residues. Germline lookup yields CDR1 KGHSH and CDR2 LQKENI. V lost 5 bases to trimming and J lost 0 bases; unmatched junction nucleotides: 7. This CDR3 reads CASSEDRALSGNTIYF. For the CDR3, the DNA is TGTGCCAGCTCAGAAGACAGGGCTCTCTCTGGAAACACCATATATTTT.